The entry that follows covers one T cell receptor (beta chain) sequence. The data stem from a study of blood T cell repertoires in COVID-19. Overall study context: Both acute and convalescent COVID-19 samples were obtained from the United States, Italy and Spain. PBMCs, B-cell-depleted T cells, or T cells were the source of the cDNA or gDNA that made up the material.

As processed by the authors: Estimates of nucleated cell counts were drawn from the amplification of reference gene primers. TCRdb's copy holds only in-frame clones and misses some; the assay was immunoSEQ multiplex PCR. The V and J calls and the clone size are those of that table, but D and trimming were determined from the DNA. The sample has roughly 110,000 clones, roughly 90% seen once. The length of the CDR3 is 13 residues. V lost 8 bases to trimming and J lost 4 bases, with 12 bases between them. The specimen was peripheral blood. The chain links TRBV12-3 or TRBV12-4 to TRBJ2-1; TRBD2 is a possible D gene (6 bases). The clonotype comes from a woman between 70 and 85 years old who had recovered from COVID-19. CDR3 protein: CASEGGNYNEQFF. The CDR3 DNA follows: TGTGCCAGCGAGGGAGGAAATTACAATGAGCAGTTCTTC.